A single sample is the source of the 12 T cell receptor beta chains below, sequenced in a study of identical twins. TCRdb reprocessed the 5' RACE reads with MiXCR, giving one entry per CDR3 protein. The data hold roughly 470,000 distinct CDR3 sequences, with over 11% observed a single time. The same sample was also used in a study of yellow fever vaccine responses in identical twins.

Sequencing was done on a sample of CD4+ T cells sorted from blood. Receptors originate from a young woman in good health.

The V call is TRBV11-2, the J call TRBJ2-1; possibly TRBD2 for D (6 bases). CDR3 length: 19 residues. V was cut by 0 bases and J by 4 bases, with 22 bases left in between. Germline values: CDR1 SGHAT, CDR2 FQNNGV. The CDR3 DNA reads TGTGCCAGCAGCTTAGATCGGGGAGGAGGATACCTCTCTTACAATGAGCAGTTCTTC. It translates to CASSLDRGGGYLSYNEQFF.

This clonotype was counted a few times. The chain links TRBV11-2 to TRBJ2-1; 8 bases match TRBD1. Unmatched junction bases numbered 9, after V lost 5 bases and J lost 6 bases. Germline V CDR1 and CDR2: SGHAT, FQNNGV. CDR3 length equals 15 residues. The CDR3 spells CASSRAGTGSNEQFF. The CDR3 DNA is TGTGCCAGCAGCCGTGCAGGGACAGGAAGCAATGAGCAGTTCTTC.

The chain employs TRBV11-3 and TRBJ2-1; 8 bases match TRBD2. Germline V gives CDR1 SGHNT, CDR2 YENEEA. This CDR3 spans 17 amino acids. Trimming took 6 bases from V and 0 from J; bases not matched to a gene: 10. The CDR3 protein is CASSSSSGGSSYNEQFF. The DNA of the CDR3 is TGTGCCAGCAGTTCATCAAGCGGGGGAAGCTCCTACAATGAGCAGTTCTTC.

A few counts support this clonotype. The V call is TRBV6-1, the J call TRBJ2-7; 8 bases align to TRBD1. The length of the CDR3 is 14 residues. Germline CDR1 is MNHNS and CDR2 is SASEGT. The junction had 6 bases not matched to a gene; V was cut back by 6 bases and J by 2 bases. The CDR3 DNA reads TGTGCCAGCAGCGCTGACAGGGGAACCTACGAGCAGTACTTC. As protein: CASSADRGTYEQYF.

This chain joins TRBV4-1 and TRBJ2-7; 8 bases are a match to TRBD1. Germline-derived CDR1 and CDR2 are MGHRA and YSYEKL. The V and J ends lost 1 base and 6 bases, in that order; junction bases with no gene match: 14. This CDR3 is built from 17 residues. CDR3 coding DNA: TGCGCCAGCAGCCAAGGGTTACTCGGTGGGACAGGAGCCGAGCAGTACTTC. Amino acid sequence: CASSQGLLGGTGAEQYF.

Many counts were recorded for this clonotype. The gene calls are TRBV12-5 and TRBJ2-2; the D is unclear. The CDR3 loop spans 13 amino acids. Trimming removed 2 bases at V and 3 bases at J, with 4 bases between. From germline, CDR1 is LGHNT and CDR2 FRNRAP. CDR3 loop: CASGLRDTGELFF. The CDR3 DNA reads as TGTGCTAGTGGTTTGAGGGACACCGGGGAGCTGTTTTTT.

This clonotype was detected only a few times. This chain joins TRBV6-1 and TRBJ2-7; TRBD2 aligns across 8 bases. V lost 5 bases, J lost 4 bases, and 10 bases stayed unmatched. This CDR3 is built from 15 residues. The germline CDR1 and CDR2 sequences are MNHNS and SASEGT. The CDR3 DNA reads TGTGCCAGCAGTCAAGTGGGGACTAGAATGTACGAGCAGTACTTC. Protein product: CASSQVGTRMYEQYF.

The V and J genes are TRBV27 and TRBJ2-1, with 16 nucleotides matching TRBD2. V lost 7 bases, J lost 5 bases, and 11 bases stayed unmatched. The CDR3 length is 18 residues. Germline V gene lookup returns CDR1 MNHEY and CDR2 SMNVEV (reference sequence). The CDR3 region has the DNA TGTGCCAGCATCCCCCTGGGACTAGCGGGAGGGCGGGACAATGAGCAGTTCTTC. Translated, it gives CASIPLGLAGGRDNEQFF.

The chain carries TRBV11-2 and TRBJ2-2, with 13 bases identical to TRBD2. This CDR3 contains 19 residues. With V trimmed by 0 bases and J by 4 bases, 8 bases remained unmatched. Looked up from germline, CDR1 is SGHAT and CDR2 is FQNNGV. The CDR3 nucleotides are TGTGCCAGCAGCTTAGATGCACTAGCGGGGGGGCGGGGCACCGGGGAGCTGTTTTTT. It codes for CASSLDALAGGRGTGELFF. Using reference TRBV11-2 and TRBJ2-2 for the parts outside the CDR3, the full variable domain is EAGVAQSPRYKIIEKRQSVAFWCNPISGHATLYWYQQILGQGPKLLIQFQNNGVVDDSQLPKDRFSAERLKGVDSTLKIQPAKLEDSAVYLCASSLDALAGGRGTGELFFGEGSRLTVL.

The V and J genes are TRBV2 and TRBJ2-1; 7 bases map to TRBD1. This CDR3 region has 13 residues. The germline CDR1 and CDR2 sequences are SNHLY and FYNNEI. The V and J ends lost 6 bases and 8 bases, in that order; junction bases with no gene match: 7. In DNA form, the CDR3 reads TGTGCCAGCAGGGCGACAGGGATCTATGAGCAGTTCTTC. Protein product: CASRATGIYEQFF.

The chain carries TRBV20-1 and TRBJ1-4; tentatively, D is TRBD1 (6 bases). Germline V CDR1 and CDR2: DFQATT, SNEGSKA (reference sequence). V was pared by 5 bases and J by 6 bases, with 19 bases between. The CDR3 runs to 15 residues. The CDR3 nucleotides read TGCAGTGCTTCAGTACAGGGCAGGGCTCATGAAAAACTGTTTTTT. This codes for CSASVQGRAHEKLFF.

On this clonotype itself: Just one base apart from a much larger clone, this may be a read error. Here the CDR3 omits its conserved ending phenylalanine or tryptophan, so a read error is the likely source. The chain has TRBV12-3 or TRBV12-4 and TRBJ2-5; D is undetermined. This CDR3 spans 11 amino acids. Trimming pared 7 bases from V and 5 bases from J, leaving 8 bases between. The CDR3 coding sequence is TGTGCCAGCACCTTGGGGGAGACCCAGTACTCC. Amino acid sequence: CASTLGETQYS.